This T cell receptor beta chain comes out of a study of blood T cell repertoires in COVID-19. Study summary: The United States, Italy and Spain supplied acute and convalescent COVID-19 samples. The analysed material was cDNA or gDNA that came from T cells, B-cell-depleted T cells, or PBMCs.

The CDR3 is made up of 16 amino acids. Between the trimmed V and J ends, which lost 3 bases and 3 bases, there was a span of 16 bases. Germline CDR1 reads MDHEN; CDR2 reads SYDVKM. Measured with immunoSEQ multiplex PCR; TCRdb has only the in-frame clones, and not every one. The table has some 390,000 clones, around 89% seen once. The material sequenced was peripheral blood. This receptor was identified in a woman in her thirties or forties with COVID-19, enrolled during active disease. This chain links TRBV28 with TRBJ2-3, with D maybe TRBD2 (5 bases). The CDR3 DNA is TGTGCCAGCAGTTTGTTCGGGCCACCGGGAACAGATACGCAGTATTTT. Residues: CASSLFGPPGTDTQYF.